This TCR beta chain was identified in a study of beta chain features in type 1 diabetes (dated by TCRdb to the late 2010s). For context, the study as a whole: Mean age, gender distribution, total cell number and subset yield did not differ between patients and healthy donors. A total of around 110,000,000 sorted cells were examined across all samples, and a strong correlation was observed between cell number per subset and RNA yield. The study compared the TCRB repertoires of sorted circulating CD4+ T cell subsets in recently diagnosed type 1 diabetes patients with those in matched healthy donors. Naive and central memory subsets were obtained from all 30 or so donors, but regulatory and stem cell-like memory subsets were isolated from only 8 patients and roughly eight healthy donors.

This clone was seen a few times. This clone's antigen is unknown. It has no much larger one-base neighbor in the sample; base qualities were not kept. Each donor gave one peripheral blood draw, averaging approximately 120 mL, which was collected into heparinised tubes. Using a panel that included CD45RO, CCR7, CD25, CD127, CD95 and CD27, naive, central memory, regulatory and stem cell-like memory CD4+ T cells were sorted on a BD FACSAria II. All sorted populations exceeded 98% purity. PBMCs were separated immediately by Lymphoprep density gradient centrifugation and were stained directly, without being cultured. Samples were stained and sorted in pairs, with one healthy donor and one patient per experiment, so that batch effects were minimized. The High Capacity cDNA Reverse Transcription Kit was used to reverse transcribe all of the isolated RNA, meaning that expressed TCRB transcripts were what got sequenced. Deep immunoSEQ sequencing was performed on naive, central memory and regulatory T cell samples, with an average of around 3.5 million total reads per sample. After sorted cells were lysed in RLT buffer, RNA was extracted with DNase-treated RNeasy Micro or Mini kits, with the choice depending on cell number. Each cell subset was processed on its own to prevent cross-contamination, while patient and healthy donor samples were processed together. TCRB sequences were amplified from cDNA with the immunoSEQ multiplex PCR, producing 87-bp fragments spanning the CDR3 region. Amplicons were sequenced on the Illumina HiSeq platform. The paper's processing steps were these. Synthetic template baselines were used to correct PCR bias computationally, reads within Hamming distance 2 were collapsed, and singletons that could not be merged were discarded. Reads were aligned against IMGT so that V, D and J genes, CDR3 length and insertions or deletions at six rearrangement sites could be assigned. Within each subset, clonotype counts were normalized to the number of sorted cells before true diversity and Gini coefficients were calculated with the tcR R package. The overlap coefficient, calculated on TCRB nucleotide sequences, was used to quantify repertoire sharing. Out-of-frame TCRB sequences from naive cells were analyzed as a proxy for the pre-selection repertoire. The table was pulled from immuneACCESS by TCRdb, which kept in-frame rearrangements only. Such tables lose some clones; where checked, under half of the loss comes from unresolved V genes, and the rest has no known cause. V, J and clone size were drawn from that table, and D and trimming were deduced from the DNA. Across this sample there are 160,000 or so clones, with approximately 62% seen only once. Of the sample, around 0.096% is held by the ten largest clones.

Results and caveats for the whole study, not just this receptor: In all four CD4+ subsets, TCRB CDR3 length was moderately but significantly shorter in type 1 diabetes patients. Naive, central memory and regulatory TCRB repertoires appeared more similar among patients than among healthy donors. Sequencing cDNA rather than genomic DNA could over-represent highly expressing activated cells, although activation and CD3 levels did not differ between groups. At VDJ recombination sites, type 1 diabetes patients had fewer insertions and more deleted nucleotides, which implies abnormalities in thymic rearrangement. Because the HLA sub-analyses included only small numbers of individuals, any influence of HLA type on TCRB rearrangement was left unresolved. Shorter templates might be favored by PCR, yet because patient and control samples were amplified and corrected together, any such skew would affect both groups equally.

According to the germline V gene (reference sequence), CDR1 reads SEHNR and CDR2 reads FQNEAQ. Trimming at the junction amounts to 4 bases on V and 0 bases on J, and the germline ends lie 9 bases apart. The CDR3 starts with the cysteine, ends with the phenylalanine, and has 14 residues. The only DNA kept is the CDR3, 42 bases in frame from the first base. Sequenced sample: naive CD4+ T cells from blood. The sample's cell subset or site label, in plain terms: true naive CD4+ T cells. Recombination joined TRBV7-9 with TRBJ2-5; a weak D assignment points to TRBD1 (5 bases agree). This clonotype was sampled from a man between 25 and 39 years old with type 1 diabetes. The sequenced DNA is TGTGCCAGCAGCTCCCGACAGAACCAAGAGACCCAGTACTTC. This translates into CASSSRQNQETQYF. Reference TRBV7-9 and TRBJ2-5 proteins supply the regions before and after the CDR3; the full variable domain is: DTGVSQNPRHKITKRGQNVTFRCDPISEHNRLYWYRQTLGQGPEFLTYFQNEAQLEKSRLLSDRFSAERPKGSFSTLEIQRTEQGDSAMYLCASSSRQNQETQYFGPGTRLLVL.